One sample yielded the 25 T cell receptor beta chains listed below, sequenced in a study of blood T cell repertoires in COVID-19. Sequencing was performed with immunoSEQ multiplex PCR; in TCRdb, only in-frame clones are kept and a portion is missing. Of about 98,000 clones detected, roughly 80% appear once; the ten largest clones hold about 10%. Material: peripheral blood. The receptors derive from a woman of 80 years or more with acute or convalescent COVID-19.

The chain has TRBV7-2 and TRBJ1-2; 8 bases agree with TRBD1. The CDR3 has 18 amino acids. Germline V gene data show CDR1 as SGHTA and CDR2 as FQGNSA. Losses at the gene ends were 7 bases for V and 6 bases for J; bases not matched to a gene: 22. The CDR3 here is CASISSGGAGGQGNGYTF. CDR3 sequence (DNA): TGTGCCAGCATTTCCAGTGGGGGCGCAGGAGGACAGGGAAATGGCTACACCTTC.

The J gene is TRBJ1-3, the V gene TRBV28; D remains ambiguous. In germline, CDR1 is MDHEN, CDR2 SYDVKM. The CDR3 is 14 amino acids. V was pared by 7 bases and J by 3 bases, with 13 bases between. The DNA for the CDR3 is TGTGCCAGCACCCCGGGAGGGATTGGAAACACCATATATTTT. Its protein product is CASTPGGIGNTIYF.

The V gene is TRBV10-3, the J gene TRBJ1-1; D may be TRBD1 (5 bases). Germline V gene lookup returns CDR1 ENHRY and CDR2 SYGVKD. The ends were cut back, 7 bases at V and 4 bases at J, with 22 bases in the middle. The CDR3 length is 16 residues. CDR3 loop: CAINPNGRFQGTEAFF. CDR3 nucleotides: TGTGCCATCAACCCCAATGGGAGGTTTCAGGGCACTGAAGCTTTCTTT.

The rearrangement uses TRBV2 and TRBJ2-2, with 13 bases matching TRBD2. Germline CDR1 SNHLY, CDR2 FYNNEI. The CDR3 spans 15 residues. Trimming took 5 bases from V and 5 from J; bases not matched to a gene: 2. The DNA for the CDR3 is TGTGCCAGCAGTACTAGCGGGGGGGGAACCGGGGAGCTGTTTTTT. Its translation: CASSTSGGGTGELFF.

This rearrangement joins TRBV15 to TRBJ2-5, with D possibly matching TRBD1 (7 bases). CDR3 length: 18 residues. Per germline, CDR1 LNHNV and CDR2 YYDKDF (reference sequence). Trimming took off 3 bases at V and 4 bases at J, with 24 bases between the two ends. The DNA for the CDR3 is TGTGCCACCAGCAGTCAAGGGGGCGCATGGGGGGCGCGAGAGACCCAGTACTTC. It translates to CATSSQGGAWGARETQYF.

The genes are TRBV10-1 and TRBJ1-5; 11 bases agree with TRBD1. This CDR3 region has 13 residues. Germline CDR1 reads WNHNN; CDR2 reads SYGVQD (reference sequence). CDR3 nucleotides: TGCGCAAGCCGGGACAGGGGGAATCAGCCCCAGCATTTT. This sequence encodes CASRDRGNQPQHF.

The chain joins TRBV7-3 to TRBJ1-1; 8 bases map to TRBD1. This CDR3 is built from 15 residues. The junction had 2 bases not matched to a gene; V was cut back by 2 bases and J by 0 bases. Per germline, CDR1 SGHTA and CDR2 FQGTGA. The CDR3 sequence: CASSLQGALNTEAFF. Here the CDR3 DNA reads TGTGCCAGCAGCTTACAGGGGGCTTTGAACACTGAAGCTTTCTTT.

This chain connects TRBV19 to TRBJ2-3, with 9 bases aligning to TRBD2. The CDR3 spans 15 residues. Losses at the gene ends were 2 bases for V and 4 bases for J; bases not matched to a gene: 4. In germline, CDR1 is LNHDA, CDR2 SQIVND (reference sequence). The CDR3 region is CASSISRGGADTQYF. Here the CDR3 DNA reads TGTGCCAGTAGTATAAGCCGCGGGGGGGCAGATACGCAGTATTTT.

This clone has a single count. The rearrangement links TRBV29-1 to TRBJ2-3; 10 bases fit TRBD2. Losses at the gene ends were 5 bases for V and 6 bases for J; bases not matched to a gene: 5. The CDR3 is 13 amino acids. Germline CDR1 reads SQVTM; CDR2 reads ANQGSEA. The chain's CDR3 is CSVLRTSGDTQYF. DNA of the CDR3: TGCAGCGTTCTACGGACTAGCGGCGATACGCAGTATTTT.

The chain links TRBV3-1 (or the pseudogene TRBV3-2) to TRBJ1-4; no clear D gene. The ends were cut back, 3 bases at V and 1 base at J, with 9 bases in the middle. The CDR3 runs to 15 residues. CDR1 is LGHDT, CDR2 YNNKEL, per germline (reference sequence). The chain's CDR3 is CASSHAKRTNEKLFF. In DNA, the CDR3 is TGTGCCAGCAGCCATGCAAAGAGAACTAATGAAAAACTGTTTTTT.

The CDR3 DNA follows: TGTGCCTGGAGCCCGATCGGGTCTCTATCGAGCTCCTACGAGCAGTACTTC. Its protein is CAWSPIGSLSSSYEQYF. The chain carries TRBV30 and TRBJ2-7; no firm D call. Trimming took 3 bases from V and 0 from J, leaving 21 bases between them. CDR1 is GTSNPN and CDR2 is SVGIG in the germline V gene (reference sequence). The CDR3 consists of 17 residues.

The rearrangement joins TRBV20-1 to TRBJ2-1, with TRBD2 matching 7 bases. V trimming: 3 bases; J trimming: 8 bases; junction bases outside the gene matches: 13. The CDR3 totals 15 residues. The germline gives CDR1 DFQATT, CDR2 SNEGSKA (reference sequence). CDR3 region: CSASKLARGSDEQFF. CDR3 coding DNA: TGCAGTGCTAGTAAGTTGGCGCGGGGGAGCGATGAGCAGTTCTTC.

The CDR3 region has the DNA TGCGCCAGCAGCCAAGTAGGAGGGGCTGGGGCCAACGTCCTGACTTTC. It codes for CASSQVGGAGANVLTF. V gene TRBV4-1 combines with J gene TRBJ2-6; TRBD2 might be the D (6 bases). Germline loops: CDR1 MGHRA, CDR2 YSYEKL. The V gene lost 1 base and the J gene lost 2 bases, with 9 bases spanning the gap. The CDR3 loop spans 16 amino acids.

This clone came up once. J is TRBJ2-3 and V is TRBV6-6, with 8 bases aligning to TRBD2. The CDR3 has 15 residues. Germline loops: CDR1 MNHNY, CDR2 SVGAGI (reference sequence). With 1 base clipped from V and 1 base from J, the junction kept 1 base outside the gene matches. The CDR3 region is CASSYLRGGTDTQYF. Written as DNA, the CDR3 is TGTGCCAGCAGTTACTTGCGGGGGGGCACAGATACGCAGTATTTT.

A few counts support this clone. At the DNA level, this CDR3 is encoded by other sequences in the same sample as well. The gene calls are TRBV25-1 and TRBJ1-6; D may be TRBD1 (5 bases). The V and J ends lost 3 bases and 13 bases respectively, with 10 bases between them. CDR1 is MGHDK and CDR2 is SYGVNS in the germline V gene. This CDR3 is built from 12 residues. This CDR3 reads CASSEGLAPLHF. The CDR3 DNA reads TGTGCCAGCAGTGAGGGACTGGCTCCCCTCCACTTT.

The V and J genes are TRBV11-2 and TRBJ2-7; D gene unclear. CDR1 SGHAT and CDR2 FQNNGV come from the germline V gene. This CDR3 is 15 amino acids long. Trimming stripped 3 bases from V and 0 bases from J, with 12 bases between. CDR3 residues: CASSFRRLSSYEQYV. CDR3 nucleotide sequence: TGTGCCAGCAGCTTTCGTCGACTCAGCTCCTACGAGCAGTACGTC.

In nucleotides, the CDR3 is TGCGCCAGCAGCCTCTATGGGGAGAGCTCTGGAAACACCATATATTTT. This gives the protein CASSLYGESSGNTIYF. V and J are TRBV5-1 and TRBJ1-3; D uncertain. CDR1 and CDR2 from the germline V gene are SGHRS and YFSETQ. The CDR3 has 16 amino acids. The germline V and J ends were trimmed by 4 bases and 0 bases, with 14 bases remaining between them.

This chain connects TRBV27 to TRBJ1-6, with 7 bases that match TRBD1. After removal of 6 bases from V and 9 bases from J, the junction contained 5 bases not matched to a gene. The germline V gene has CDR1 MNHEY and CDR2 SMNVEV (reference sequence). This CDR3 is built from 13 residues. Here the CDR3 reads CASSGTEVSPLHF. The CDR3 DNA is TGTGCCAGCAGCGGGACAGAGGTTTCACCCCTCCACTTT.

This clone has only one observation. CDR3 coding DNA: TGTGCCAGCTCACCATACACAGGGAGCTACACCTTC. Amino acids: CASSPYTGSYTF. This chain joins TRBV18 and TRBJ1-2; D is possibly TRBD1 (6 bases). Trimming took 2 bases from V and 9 from J, leaving 10 bases between them. CDR1 KGHSH and CDR2 LQKENI come from the germline V gene. The CDR3 contains 12 residues. Complete variable domain (other parts from reference TRBV18 and TRBJ1-2): NAGVMQNPRHLVRRRGQEARLRCSPMKGHSHVYWYRQLPEEGLKFMVYLQKENIIDESGMPKERFSAEFPKEGPSILRIQQVVRGDSAAYFCASSPYTGSYTFGSGTRLTVV.

The chain carries TRBV3-1 (or the pseudogene TRBV3-2) and TRBJ1-3, with 9 positions matching TRBD1. With 4 bases clipped from V and 7 bases from J, the junction kept 5 bases outside the gene matches. The CDR3 consists of 14 residues. Per germline, CDR1 LGHDT and CDR2 YNNKEL (reference sequence). This CDR3 reads CASSPTGGRNTIYF. The CDR3 DNA reads TGTGCCAGCAGCCCGACAGGGGGGAGGAACACCATATATTTT.

The rearrangement joins TRBV27 to TRBJ1-6, with D perhaps matching TRBD1 (5 bases). Germline V gene sequence: CDR1 MNHEY, CDR2 SMNVEV (reference sequence). V shed 6 bases and J shed 8 bases, with 20 bases lying between them. There are 16 residues in the CDR3. CDR3 coding DNA: TGTGCCAGCAGGATAGAAGAGGGGAGGGGAGATTCACCCCTCCACTTT. Translated: CASRIEEGRGDSPLHF.

This clone is classed as medium-sized. This chain links TRBV29-1 with TRBJ1-5, with D perhaps TRBD1 (6 bases). V dropped 4 bases and J dropped 7 bases, with 11 bases sitting between them. Germline V lookup: CDR1 SQVTM, CDR2 ANQGSEA. This CDR3 comprises 12 residues. The CDR3 is CSVGSQGQPQHF. In nucleotides, the CDR3 is TGCAGCGTTGGATCCCAGGGGCAGCCCCAGCATTTT. Complete variable domain (other parts from reference TRBV29-1 and TRBJ1-5): SAVISQKPSRDICQRGTSLTIQCQVDSQVTMMFWYRQQPGQSLTLIATANQGSEATYESGFVIDKFPISRPNLTFSTLTVSNMSPEDSSIYLCSVGSQGQPQHFGDGTRLSIL.

V is TRBV2 and J is TRBJ1-2, with TRBD1 identical over 12 bases. The length of the CDR3 is 15 residues. V shed 6 bases, J shed 7 bases, and the junction held 9 bases outside the gene matches. Germline loops: CDR1 SNHLY, CDR2 FYNNEI. In nucleotides, the CDR3 is TGTGCCAGCAGCATTGGGACAGGGGGCGTGGGTGGCTACACCTTC. Residues: CASSIGTGGVGGYTF.

This clone was picked up a small number of times. V gene TRBV10-3 combines with J gene TRBJ1-6; perhaps TRBD1 as D (5 bases). Trimming removed 0 bases at V and 10 bases at J, with 16 bases between. The V gene's germline CDR1 is ENHRY and CDR2 SYGVKD. This CDR3 spans 16 amino acids. DNA for the CDR3: TGTGCCATCAGTGAGTCGATGGGCACGCAGGGATCACCCCTCCACTTT. Residues: CAISESMGTQGSPLHF.

The gene calls are TRBV6-2 or TRBV6-3 and TRBJ1-2; 9 bases map to TRBD1. This CDR3 is built from 15 residues. CDR1 and CDR2 from the germline V gene are MNHEY and SVGEGT. With 5 bases clipped from V and 7 bases from J, the junction kept 11 bases outside the gene matches. CDR3 protein: CASSPSGTGLRGYTF. As DNA, the CDR3 is TGTGCCAGCAGTCCGTCCGGGACAGGGCTCCGTGGCTACACCTTC.